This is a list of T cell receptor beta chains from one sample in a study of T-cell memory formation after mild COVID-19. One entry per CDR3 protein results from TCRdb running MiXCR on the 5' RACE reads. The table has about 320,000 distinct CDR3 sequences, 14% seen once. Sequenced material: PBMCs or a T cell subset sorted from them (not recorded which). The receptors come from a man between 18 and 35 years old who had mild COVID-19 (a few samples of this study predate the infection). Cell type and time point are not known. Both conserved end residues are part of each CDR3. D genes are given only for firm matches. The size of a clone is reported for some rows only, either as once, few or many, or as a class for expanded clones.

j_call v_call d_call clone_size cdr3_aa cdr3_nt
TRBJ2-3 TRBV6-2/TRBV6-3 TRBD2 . CASSYDLAGLRTQYF TGTGCCAGCAGTTACGATCTAGCGGGACTACGTACGCAGTATTTT
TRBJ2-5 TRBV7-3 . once CASSLKGRQETQYF TGTGCCAGCAGCTTAAAGGGACGACAAGAGACCCAGTACTTC
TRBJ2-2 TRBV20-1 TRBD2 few CSARDRTSGRTGELFF TGCAGTGCTAGAGATAGGACTAGCGGACGCACCGGGGAGCTGTTTTTT
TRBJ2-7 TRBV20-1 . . CSARAAQGDEQYF TGCAGTGCTAGAGCTGCTCAGGGCGACGAGCAGTACTTC
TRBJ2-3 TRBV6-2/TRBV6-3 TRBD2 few CASHNSRTSGYTDTQYF TGTGCCAGCCATAACTCCCGGACTAGCGGATACACAGATACGCAGTATTTT
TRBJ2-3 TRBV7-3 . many CASSEQGGQDTQYF TGTGCCAGCAGCGAGCAAGGGGGGCAAGATACGCAGTATTTT
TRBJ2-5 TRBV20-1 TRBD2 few CSARDTSVTGETQYF TGCAGTGCCAGAGATACTAGCGTCACTGGAGAGACCCAGTACTTC
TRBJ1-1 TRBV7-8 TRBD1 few CASSSPDRVNTEAFF TGTGCCAGCAGTTCCCCCGACAGGGTTAACACTGAAGCTTTCTTT
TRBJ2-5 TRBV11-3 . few CASSSSFMGPF TGTGCCAGCAGCTCGAGTTTCATGGGCCCTTTC
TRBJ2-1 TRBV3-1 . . CASSQETGPYNEQFF TGTGCCAGCAGCCAAGAAACAGGACCTTACAATGAGCAGTTCTTC
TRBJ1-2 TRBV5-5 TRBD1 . CASSAPGQGRGYTF TGTGCCAGCAGCGCACCGGGACAGGGTCGAGGCTACACCTTC
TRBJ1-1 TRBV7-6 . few CASSPGATGNTEAFF TGTGCCAGCAGCCCAGGGGCCACAGGGAACACTGAAGCTTTCTTT
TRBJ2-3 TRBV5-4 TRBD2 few CASSPSGVRTDTQYF TGTGCCAGCAGTCCTAGCGGGGTGCGCACAGATACGCAGTATTTT
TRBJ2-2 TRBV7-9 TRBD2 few CASSPSGGNTNTGELFF TGTGCCAGCAGCCCCAGCGGGGGAAATACGAACACCGGGGAGCTGTTTTTT
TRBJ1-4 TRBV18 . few CASSPEGLDEKLFF TGTGCCAGCTCACCAGAAGGATTGGACGAAAAACTGTTTTTT
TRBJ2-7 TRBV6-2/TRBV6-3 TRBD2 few CASSSGLALGYEQYF TGTGCCAGCAGTTCGGGACTAGCGTTGGGTTATGAGCAGTACTTC
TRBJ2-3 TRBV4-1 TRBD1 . CASSRTRDRDTDTQYF TGCGCCAGCAGCCGAACCCGGGACAGGGACACAGATACGCAGTATTTT
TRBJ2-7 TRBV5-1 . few CASSFQRDEQYF TGCGCCAGCAGCTTCCAGAGGGACGAGCAGTACTTC
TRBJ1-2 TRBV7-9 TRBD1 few CASSPTGTGGPLGGGYTF TGTGCCAGCAGCCCCACCGGTACAGGGGGCCCTCTAGGAGGAGGCTACACCTTC
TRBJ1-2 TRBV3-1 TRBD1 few CASSPTGGVYYTF TGTGCCAGCAGCCCCACAGGGGGCGTTTACTACACCTTC
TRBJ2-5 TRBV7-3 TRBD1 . CASSQTGESETQYF TGTGCCAGCAGCCAGACAGGGGAAAGCGAGACCCAGTACTTC
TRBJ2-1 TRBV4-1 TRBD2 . CASSQPPGLVAGGFNEQFF TGCGCCAGCAGCCAACCCCCGGGACTAGTGGCCGGGGGGTTCAATGAGCAGTTCTTC
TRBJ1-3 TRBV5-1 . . CASSLAGGLSGNTIYF TGCGCCAGCAGCTTGGCTGGGGGTCTTTCTGGAAACACCATATATTTT
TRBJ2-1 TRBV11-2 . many CASSSGGNEQFF TGTGCCAGCAGCTCCGGAGGCAATGAGCAGTTCTTC
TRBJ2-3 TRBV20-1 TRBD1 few CSASLRTGGQGDTQYF TGCAGTGCTAGCTTAAGGACAGGCGGGCAGGGAGATACGCAGTATTTT
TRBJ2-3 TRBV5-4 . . CASSFSLEGGDTQYF TGTGCCAGCAGCTTTTCGTTGGAGGGCGGGGATACGCAGTATTTT
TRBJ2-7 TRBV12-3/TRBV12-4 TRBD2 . CASGGLVHDEQYF TGTGCCAGCGGGGGACTAGTTCACGACGAGCAGTACTTC
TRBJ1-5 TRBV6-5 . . CASSYIWQRNQPQHF TGTGCCAGCAGTTACATTTGGCAACGCAATCAGCCCCAGCATTTT
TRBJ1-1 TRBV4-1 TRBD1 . CASSQVMGQGRGEAFF TGCGCCAGCAGCCAAGTCATGGGACAGGGAAGGGGTGAAGCTTTCTTT
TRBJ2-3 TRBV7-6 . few CASSLPGGSGASTDTQYF TGTGCCAGCAGCTTACCGGGCGGGTCGGGGGCTAGCACAGATACGCAGTATTTT
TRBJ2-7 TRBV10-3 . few CAISEERGSYEQYF TGTGCCATCAGTGAGGAACGGGGATCCTACGAGCAGTACTTC
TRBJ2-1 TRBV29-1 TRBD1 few CSVKMTGDWLNEQFF TGCAGCGTTAAAATGACAGGGGATTGGCTCAATGAGCAGTTCTTC
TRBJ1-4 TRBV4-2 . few CASSQDRNRANEKLFF TGTGCCAGCAGCCAAGATCGGAATAGAGCTAATGAAAAACTGTTTTTT
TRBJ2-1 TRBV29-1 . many CSVPQEQFF TGCAGCGTCCCGCAGGAGCAGTTCTTC
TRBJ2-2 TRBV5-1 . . CASSTGQFGTGELFF TGCGCCAGCAGCACAGGACAGTTCGGCACCGGGGAGCTGTTTTTT
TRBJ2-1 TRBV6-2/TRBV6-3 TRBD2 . CASSYGLAGGPVGDEQFF TGTGCCAGCAGTTACGGACTAGCGGGGGGGCCGGTCGGCGATGAGCAGTTCTTC